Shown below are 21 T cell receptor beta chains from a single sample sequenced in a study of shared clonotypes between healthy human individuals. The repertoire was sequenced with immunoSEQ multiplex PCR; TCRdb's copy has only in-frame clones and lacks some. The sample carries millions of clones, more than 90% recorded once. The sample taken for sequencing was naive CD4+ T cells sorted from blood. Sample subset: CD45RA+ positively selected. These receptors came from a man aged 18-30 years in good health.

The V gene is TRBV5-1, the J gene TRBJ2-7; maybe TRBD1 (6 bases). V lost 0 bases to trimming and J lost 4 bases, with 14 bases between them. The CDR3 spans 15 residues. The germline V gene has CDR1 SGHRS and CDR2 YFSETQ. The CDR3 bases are TGCGCCAGCAGCTTGGTGGGGGCGTCCATTTACGAGCAGTACTTC. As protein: CASSLVGASIYEQYF. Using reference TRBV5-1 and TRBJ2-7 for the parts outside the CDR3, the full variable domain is KAGVTQTPRYLIKTRGQQVTLSCSPISGHRSVSWYQQTPGQGLQFLFEYFSETQRNKGNFPGRFSGRQFSNSRSEMNVSTLELGDSALYLCASSLVGASIYEQYFGPGTRLTVT.

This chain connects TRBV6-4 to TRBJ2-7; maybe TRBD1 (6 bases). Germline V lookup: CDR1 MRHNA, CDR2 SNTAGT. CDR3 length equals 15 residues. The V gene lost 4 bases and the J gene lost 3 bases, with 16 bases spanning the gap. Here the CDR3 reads CASSGPNRDVYEQYF. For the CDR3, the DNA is TGTGCCAGCAGTGGACCCAACAGGGACGTCTACGAGCAGTACTTC.

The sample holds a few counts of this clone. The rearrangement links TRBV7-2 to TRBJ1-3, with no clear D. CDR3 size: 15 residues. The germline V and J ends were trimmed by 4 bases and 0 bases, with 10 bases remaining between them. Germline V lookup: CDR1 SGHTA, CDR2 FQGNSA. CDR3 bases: TGTGCCAGCAGCTCCCGGGTTAGCTCTGGAAACACCATATATTTT. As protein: CASSSRVSSGNTIYF.

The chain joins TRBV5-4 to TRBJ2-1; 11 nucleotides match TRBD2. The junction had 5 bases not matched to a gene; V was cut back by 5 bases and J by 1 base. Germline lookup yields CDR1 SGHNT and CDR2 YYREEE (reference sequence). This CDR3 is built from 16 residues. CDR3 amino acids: CASRKGLAESYNEQFF. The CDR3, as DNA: TGTGCCAGCAGAAAGGGACTAGCGGAATCCTACAATGAGCAGTTCTTC. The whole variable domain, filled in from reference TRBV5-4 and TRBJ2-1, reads ETGVTQSPTHLIKTRGQQVTLRCSSQSGHNTVSWYQQALGQGPQFIFQYYREEENGRGNFPPRFSGLQFPNYSSELNVNALELDDSALYLCASRKGLAESYNEQFFGPGTRLTVL.

CDR3 region: CASSDYDRDRTRSYEQYF. DNA for the CDR3: TGTGCCAGCAGCGACTACGATAGGGACAGGACCCGCTCCTACGAGCAGTACTTC. The chain has TRBV11-2 and TRBJ2-7; 8 bases line up with TRBD1. Germline-derived CDR1 and CDR2 are SGHAT and FQNNGV. CDR3 size: 18 residues. J gave up 0 bases and V 5 bases, and 15 bases lay outside the gene matches.

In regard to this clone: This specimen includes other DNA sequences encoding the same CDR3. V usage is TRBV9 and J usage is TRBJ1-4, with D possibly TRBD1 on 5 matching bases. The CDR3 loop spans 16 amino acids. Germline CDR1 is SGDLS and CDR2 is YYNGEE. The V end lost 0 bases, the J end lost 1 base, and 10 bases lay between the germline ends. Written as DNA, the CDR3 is TGTGCCAGCAGCGTAGGGCAGGGTGGAACTAATGAAAAACTGTTTTTT. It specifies CASSVGQGGTNEKLFF.

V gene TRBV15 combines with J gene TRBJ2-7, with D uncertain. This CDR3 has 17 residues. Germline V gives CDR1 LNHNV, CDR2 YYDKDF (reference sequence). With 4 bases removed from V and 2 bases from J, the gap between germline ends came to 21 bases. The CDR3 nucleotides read TGTGCCACCAGCAATTCCCCCCAACTCAGGTATACCTACGAGCAGTACTTC. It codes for CATSNSPQLRYTYEQYF.

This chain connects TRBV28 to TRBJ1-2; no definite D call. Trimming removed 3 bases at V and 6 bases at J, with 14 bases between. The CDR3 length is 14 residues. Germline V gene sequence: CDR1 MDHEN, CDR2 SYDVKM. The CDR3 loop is CASSFAAFDNGYTF. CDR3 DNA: TGTGCCAGCAGTTTTGCCGCATTTGATAATGGCTACACCTTC.

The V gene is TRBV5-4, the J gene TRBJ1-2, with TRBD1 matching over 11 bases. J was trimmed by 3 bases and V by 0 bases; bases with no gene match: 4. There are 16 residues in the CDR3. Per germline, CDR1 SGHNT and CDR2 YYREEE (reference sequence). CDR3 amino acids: CASSLGPGQGDYGYTF. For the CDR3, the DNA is TGTGCCAGCAGCTTGGGTCCGGGACAGGGGGACTATGGCTACACCTTC.

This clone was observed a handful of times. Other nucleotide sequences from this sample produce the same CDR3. CDR3 loop: CASSLDRGNSPLHF. The CDR3 nucleotides read TGTGCCAGCAGCTTGGATCGAGGAAATTCACCCCTCCACTTT. The V and J genes are TRBV5-4 and TRBJ1-6; D not certain. Germline CDR1 is SGHNT and CDR2 is YYREEE (reference sequence). V lost 0 bases, J lost 7 bases, and 8 bases lay in between. The CDR3 has 14 amino acids.

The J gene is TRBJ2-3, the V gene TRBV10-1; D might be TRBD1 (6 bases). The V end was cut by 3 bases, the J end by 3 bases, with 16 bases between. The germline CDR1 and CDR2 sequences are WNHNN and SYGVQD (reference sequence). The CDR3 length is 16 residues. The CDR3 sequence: CASSDVQGMGTDTQYF. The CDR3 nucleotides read TGCGCCAGCAGTGATGTCCAGGGGATGGGGACAGATACGCAGTATTTT.

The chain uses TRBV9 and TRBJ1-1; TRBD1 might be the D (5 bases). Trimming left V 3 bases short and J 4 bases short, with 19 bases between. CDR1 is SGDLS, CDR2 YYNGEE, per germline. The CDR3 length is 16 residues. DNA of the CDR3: TGTGCCAGCAGCGCTAGCTCCGGGGCCCCTGCCACTGAAGCTTTCTTT. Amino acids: CASSASSGAPATEAFF.

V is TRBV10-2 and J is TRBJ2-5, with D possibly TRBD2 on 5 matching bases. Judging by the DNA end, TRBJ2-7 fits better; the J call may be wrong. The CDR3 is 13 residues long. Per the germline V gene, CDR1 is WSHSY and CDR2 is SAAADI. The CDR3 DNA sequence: TGCGCCAGCAGGGTTGGGAGCTCCTACGAGCAGTACTTC. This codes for CASRVGSSYEQYF.

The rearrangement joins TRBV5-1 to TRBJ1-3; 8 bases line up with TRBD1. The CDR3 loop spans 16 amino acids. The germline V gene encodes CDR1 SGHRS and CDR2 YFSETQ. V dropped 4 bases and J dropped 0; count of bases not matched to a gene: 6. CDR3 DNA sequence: TGCGCCAGCAGCGTGGACAGGGCGAACTCTGGAAACACCATATATTTT. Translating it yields CASSVDRANSGNTIYF.

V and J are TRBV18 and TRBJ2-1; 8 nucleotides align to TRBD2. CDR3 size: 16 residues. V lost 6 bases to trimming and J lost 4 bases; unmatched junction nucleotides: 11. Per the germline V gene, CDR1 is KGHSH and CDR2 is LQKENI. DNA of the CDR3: TGTGCCAGCTCCTCTCTGGCGGGGGGACCTTACAATGAGCAGTTCTTC. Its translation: CASSSLAGGPYNEQFF.

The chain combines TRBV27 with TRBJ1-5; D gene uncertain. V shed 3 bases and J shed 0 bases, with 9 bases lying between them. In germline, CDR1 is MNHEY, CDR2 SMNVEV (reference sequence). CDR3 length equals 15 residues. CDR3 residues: CASSLWGLSNQPQHF. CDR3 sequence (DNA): TGTGCCAGCAGTTTGTGGGGTCTTAGCAATCAGCCCCAGCATTTT.

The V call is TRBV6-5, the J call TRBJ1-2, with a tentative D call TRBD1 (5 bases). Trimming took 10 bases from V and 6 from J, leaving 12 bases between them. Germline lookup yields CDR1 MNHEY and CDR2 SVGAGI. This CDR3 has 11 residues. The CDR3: CATHEGNGYTF. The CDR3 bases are TGTGCCACCCACGAGGGGAATGGCTACACCTTC.

Written as DNA, the CDR3 is TGTGCCGGCCGGACTAGCGGGAGTGCAGATACGCAGTATTTT. Its protein is CAGRTSGSADTQYF. The rearrangement links TRBV7-9 to TRBJ2-3; 13 bases are a match to TRBD2. Germline CDR1 and CDR2: SEHNR and FQNEAQ (reference sequence). J lost 4 bases, V lost 11 bases, and 6 bases had no gene match. The CDR3 has 14 residues.

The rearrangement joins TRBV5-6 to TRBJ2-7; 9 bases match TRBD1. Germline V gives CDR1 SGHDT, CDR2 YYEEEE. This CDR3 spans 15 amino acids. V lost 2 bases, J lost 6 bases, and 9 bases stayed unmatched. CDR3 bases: TGTGCCAGCAGCTTTTGGGACAGGGTAACTACCGAGCAGTACTTC. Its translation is CASSFWDRVTTEQYF.

The DNA of the CDR3 is TGCGCCAGCAGCCCCCTGGGCCCGAGGGGATCTGGGGCCAACGTCCTGACTTTC. Protein sequence: CASSPLGPRGSGANVLTF. This chain uses TRBV4-1 with TRBJ2-6; D may match TRBD1 or TRBD2 (5 bases each). V was cut by 4 bases and J by 1 base, with 17 bases left in between. Germline V gene lookup returns CDR1 MGHRA and CDR2 YSYEKL. This CDR3 comprises 18 residues.

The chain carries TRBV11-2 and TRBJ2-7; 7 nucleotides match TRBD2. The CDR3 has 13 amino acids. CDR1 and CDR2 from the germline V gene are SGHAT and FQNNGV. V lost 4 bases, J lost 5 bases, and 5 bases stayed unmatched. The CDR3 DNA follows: TGTGCCAGCAGCTCATGGGAGGGAAACGAGCAGTACTTC. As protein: CASSSWEGNEQYF.